Following are 31 T cell receptor beta chains from one sample sequenced in a study of blood T cell repertoires in COVID-19. Repertoires were generated with immunoSEQ multiplex PCR, while TCRdb's copy carries only in-frame clones and drops some. Of a few hundred thousand clones in the sample, nearly 90% were seen once. Source material: peripheral blood. The source of these receptors is a woman aged 40 to 50 who had recovered from COVID-19.

The gene calls are TRBV5-6 and TRBJ1-2; TRBD1 aligns across 11 bases. Germline values: CDR1 SGHDT, CDR2 YYEEEE. The CDR3 is made up of 14 amino acids. Trimming took 4 bases from V and 4 from J; bases not matched to a gene: 3. For the CDR3, the DNA is TGTGCCAGCAGCCCGGGACAGGGGGGCTATGGCTACACCTTC. Translation: CASSPGQGGYGYTF. The full variable domain, rest sourced from reference TRBV5-6 and TRBJ1-2, is DAGVTQSPTHLIKTRGQQVTLRCSPKSGHDTVSWYQQALGQGPQFIFQYYEEEERQRGNFPDRFSGHQFPNYSSELNVNALLLGDSALYLCASSPGQGGYGYTFGSGTRLTVV.

The chain joins TRBV4-2 to TRBJ2-5, with TRBD2 as a possible D gene (7 bases). V dropped 0 bases and J dropped 5 bases, with 16 bases sitting between them. Germline CDR1 and CDR2: LGHNA and YNFKEQ. The CDR3 consists of 16 residues. The CDR3 DNA reads as TGTGCCAGCAGCCAAGATCCGGGGGGCGCCGGGGAGACCCAGTACTTC. This codes for CASSQDPGGAGETQYF.

As to this clone: The sample has other DNA sequences that encode this CDR3 too. The CDR3 sequence is CASSLGTGNEKLFF. For the CDR3, the DNA is TGCGCCAGCAGCCTCGGGACAGGGAATGAAAAACTGTTTTTT. The rearrangement links TRBV5-1 to TRBJ1-4; 9 nucleotides agree with TRBD1. Germline loops: CDR1 SGHRS, CDR2 YFSETQ. The V and J ends lost 4 bases and 5 bases, in that order; junction bases with no gene match: 3. This CDR3 is built from 14 residues.

The gene calls are TRBV2 and TRBJ2-2; a possible D gene is TRBD1 (6 bases). The germline gives CDR1 SNHLY, CDR2 FYNNEI. The length of the CDR3 is 16 residues. The germline V and J ends were trimmed by 0 bases and 7 bases, with 15 bases remaining between them. The chain's CDR3 is CASSEAAGDEGGELFF. CDR3 DNA: TGTGCCAGCAGTGAAGCGGCAGGGGACGAGGGCGGGGAGCTGTTTTTT. The entire variable domain, with the rest obtained from reference TRBV2 and TRBJ2-2, is as follows: EPEVTQTPSHQVTQMGQEVILRCVPISNHLYFYWYRQILGQKVEFLVSFYNNEISEKSEIFDDQFSVERPDGSNFTLKIRSTKLEDSAMYFCASSEAAGDEGGELFFGEGSRLTVL.

The rearrangement joins TRBV2 to TRBJ1-1; tentatively, D is TRBD1 (6 bases). There are 12 residues in the CDR3. Between the trimmed V and J ends, which lost 6 bases and 5 bases, there was a span of 10 bases. Looked up from germline, CDR1 is SNHLY and CDR2 is FYNNEI. CDR3 DNA: TGTGCCAGCAGACTACAGGGAACTGAAGCTTTCTTT. It yields the protein CASRLQGTEAFF. Complete variable domain (other parts from reference TRBV2 and TRBJ1-1): EPEVTQTPSHQVTQMGQEVILRCVPISNHLYFYWYRQILGQKVEFLVSFYNNEISEKSEIFDDQFSVERPDGSNFTLKIRSTKLEDSAMYFCASRLQGTEAFFGQGTRLTVV.

The chain joins TRBV18 to TRBJ1-4; D is undetermined. V was cut by 2 bases and J by 6 bases, with 16 bases left in between. CDR3 length: 16 residues. Germline V gene lookup returns CDR1 KGHSH and CDR2 LQKENI. The CDR3 spells CASSPDIGLPYEKLFF. The CDR3 coding sequence is TGTGCCAGCTCACCAGATATTGGACTTCCCTATGAAAAACTGTTTTTT.

This clone showed up just once. V and J are TRBV9 and TRBJ2-2; the D is unclear. Germline CDR1 SGDLS, CDR2 YYNGEE. This CDR3 comprises 16 residues. V shed 0 bases and J shed 1 base, with 10 bases lying between them. This CDR3 is CASSVGANQNTGELFF. CDR3 sequence (DNA): TGTGCCAGCAGCGTAGGAGCGAACCAGAACACCGGGGAGCTGTTTTTT.

The rearrangement uses TRBV7-9 and TRBJ2-5; weak D call: TRBD1 (6 bases). The V gene lost 7 bases and the J gene lost 4 bases, with 13 bases spanning the gap. Looked up from germline, CDR1 is SEHNR and CDR2 is FQNEAQ (reference sequence). The CDR3 runs 13 residues. CDR3 sequence reads: CASTRWDIETQYF. For the CDR3, the DNA is TGTGCCAGCACGCGGTGGGACATAGAGACCCAGTACTTC.

This clone has only one observation. The chain is built from TRBV7-8 and TRBJ2-3; 8 nucleotides agree with TRBD2. Germline values: CDR1 SGHVS, CDR2 FQNEAQ. V lost 1 base and J lost 1; bases outside the gene matches: 7. CDR3 length equals 17 residues. CDR3 DNA sequence: TGTGCCAGCAGCTTAGACGGGAGGGCCCAGGGCACAGATACGCAGTATTTT. Translated: CASSLDGRAQGTDTQYF.

The chain has TRBV9 and TRBJ2-5; TRBD1 aligns across 9 bases. This CDR3 region has 15 residues. CDR1 is SGDLS, CDR2 YYNGEE, per germline. J lost 4 bases, V lost 4 bases, and 8 bases had no gene match. CDR3 protein: CASSLRQDRGETQYF. The DNA of the CDR3 is TGTGCCAGCAGCCTCCGTCAGGACAGGGGAGAGACCCAGTACTTC.

The chain has TRBV2 and TRBJ2-7, with D perhaps TRBD1 (5 bases). Germline V gene sequence: CDR1 SNHLY, CDR2 FYNNEI. This CDR3 has 12 amino acids. Trimming removed 6 bases from V and 3 bases from J, with 9 bases in between. Here the CDR3 reads CASRDTNYEQYF. For the CDR3, the DNA is TGTGCCAGCAGGGACACTAACTACGAGCAGTACTTC.

The rearrangement joins TRBV21-1 to TRBJ2-3; no check of the table's D call, TRBD2, against the DNA was made. TRBV21-1 is noted as a pseudogene. This CDR3 has 16 residues. DNA for the CDR3: TGTGCCAGCAGCAAAGGGTCTAGCGAAAGCACAGATACGCAGTATTTT. Translating it yields CASSKGSSESTDTQYF.

This chain joins TRBV5-8 and TRBJ2-7; TRBD1 might be the D (6 bases). The CDR3 totals 14 residues. Between the trimmed V and J ends, which lost 0 bases and 0 bases, there was a span of 7 bases. Germline-derived CDR1 and CDR2 are SGHTS and YDEGEE. The CDR3 loop reads CASSLVGGSYEQYV. The CDR3 coding sequence is TGTGCCAGCAGCTTGGTAGGGGGCTCCTACGAGCAGTACGTC.

This chain connects TRBV20-1 to TRBJ2-3, with 10 nucleotides matching TRBD2. Germline V CDR1 and CDR2: DFQATT, SNEGSKA (reference sequence). With 3 bases clipped from V and 0 bases from J, the junction kept 12 bases outside the gene matches. CDR3 length: 18 amino acids. The chain's CDR3 is CSASSLAGANPSTDTQYF. The DNA of the CDR3 is TGCAGTGCTAGTTCCCTAGCGGGGGCGAATCCTAGCACAGATACGCAGTATTTT.

The J gene is TRBJ1-1, the V gene TRBV11-3; D is unclear. The germline V gene encodes CDR1 SGHNT and CDR2 YENEEA. This CDR3 region has 14 residues. Trimming removed 4 bases from V and 1 base from J, with 10 bases in between. CDR3 DNA sequence: TGTGCCAGCAGCTCACTCCCGTGGAACACTGAAGCTTTCTTT. Amino acids: CASSSLPWNTEAFF.

This chain links TRBV19 with TRBJ2-3; D gene ambiguous. CDR1 LNHDA and CDR2 SQIVND come from the germline V gene (reference sequence). This CDR3 spans 14 amino acids. Trimming took off 4 bases at V and 2 bases at J, with 10 bases between the two ends. For the CDR3, the DNA is TGTGCCAGTAGTAGCGGCTCAGACACAGATACGCAGTATTTT. Amino acid sequence: CASSSGSDTDTQYF.

V usage is TRBV7-3 and J usage is TRBJ2-5; maybe TRBD2 (6 bases). The length of the CDR3 is 13 residues. Germline CDR1 and CDR2: SGHTA and FQGTGA. The ends were cut back, 4 bases at V and 4 bases at J, with 10 bases in the middle. The CDR3 bases are TGTGCCAGCAGCTATGGGACTTCAGAGACCCAGTACTTC. Amino acids: CASSYGTSETQYF.

The gene calls are TRBV27 and TRBJ2-1, with TRBD2 matching over 8 bases. CDR1 and CDR2 (germline): MNHEY, SMNVEV (reference sequence). The CDR3 runs to 13 residues. The V and J ends lost 8 bases and 5 bases, in that order; junction bases with no gene match: 5. CDR3 sequence reads: CASGIAGNNEQFF. In DNA form, the CDR3 reads TGTGCCAGCGGGATAGCGGGAAACAATGAGCAGTTCTTC.

The V call is TRBV18, the J call TRBJ1-2, with D perhaps matching TRBD1 (5 bases). Germline loops: CDR1 KGHSH, CDR2 LQKENI. This CDR3 has 13 residues. Trimming removed 6 bases at V and 5 bases at J, with 13 bases between. The DNA for the CDR3 is TGTGCCAGCTCGATGGACACGGAGTATGGCTACACCTTC. This gives the protein CASSMDTEYGYTF. Drawing the rest from reference TRBV18 and TRBJ1-2, the complete variable domain is NAGVMQNPRHLVRRRGQEARLRCSPMKGHSHVYWYRQLPEEGLKFMVYLQKENIIDESGMPKERFSAEFPKEGPSILRIQQVVRGDSAAYFCASSMDTEYGYTFGSGTRLTVV.

V is TRBV5-6 and J is TRBJ1-2; TRBD1 matches at 10 bases. Per the germline V gene, CDR1 is SGHDT and CDR2 is YYEEEE. The V segment lost 4 bases and the J segment 4 bases; nucleotides outside the gene matches: 4. The CDR3 length is 14 residues. Here the CDR3 DNA reads TGTGCCAGCAGCAGGACAGGGGGTCTCTATGGCTACACCTTC. Residues: CASSRTGGLYGYTF.

The J gene is TRBJ2-3, the V gene TRBV11-3; 12 bases line up with TRBD2. The junction had 10 bases not matched to a gene; V was cut back by 5 bases and J by 10 bases. This CDR3 comprises 15 residues. Germline V gives CDR1 SGHNT, CDR2 YENEEA. The CDR3 sequence: CASSLRTSGDGSQYF. In nucleotides, the CDR3 is TGTGCCAGCAGCCTCCGGACTAGCGGGGATGGGTCGCAGTATTTT.

The chain combines TRBV28 with TRBJ2-7, with 8 bases lining up with TRBD1. This CDR3 has 13 residues. CDR1 and CDR2 from the germline V gene are MDHEN and SYDVKM. J gave up 5 bases and V 7 bases, and 7 bases lay outside the gene matches. CDR3 in DNA: TGTGCCAGCAAGACCACAGGGGGGCACGAGCAGTACTTC. It is translated as CASKTTGGHEQYF.

This chain connects TRBV10-2 to TRBJ1-2; D unresolved. Trimming removed 1 base from V and 2 bases from J, with 14 bases in between. The germline V gene has CDR1 WSHSY and CDR2 SAAADI. The length of the CDR3 is 16 residues. The CDR3 loop is CASSEYGGYGNYGYTF. Written as DNA, the CDR3 is TGCGCCAGCAGTGAGTACGGTGGCTACGGGAACTATGGCTACACCTTC.

The chain couples TRBV2 to TRBJ2-1, with TRBD2 matching 13 bases. CDR1 SNHLY and CDR2 FYNNEI come from the germline V gene. CDR3 length: 16 residues. V dropped 6 bases and J dropped 8; count of bases not matched to a gene: 10. DNA for the CDR3: TGTGCCAGCAGGGCGCCTGGGACTAGCGGGGTCTATGAGCAGTTCTTC. This gives the protein CASRAPGTSGVYEQFF.

The genes are TRBV28 and TRBJ2-7; D is perhaps TRBD1 (5 bases). CDR3 length: 15 amino acids. V was cut by 5 bases and J by 0 bases, with 14 bases left in between. Germline V lookup: CDR1 MDHEN, CDR2 SYDVKM. The CDR3 coding sequence is TGTGCCAGCAGTCTCAGGGCCCCTAACTCCTACGAGCAGTACTTC. This codes for CASSLRAPNSYEQYF.

The CDR3 region is CATSDQTAGSYNEQFF. CDR3 nucleotide sequence: TGTGCCACCAGTGATCAAACGGCGGGGTCCTACAATGAGCAGTTCTTC. This chain uses TRBV24-1 with TRBJ2-1; tentatively, D is TRBD2 (6 bases). V dropped 3 bases and J dropped 1 base, with 12 bases sitting between them. This CDR3 is 16 amino acids long. The V gene's germline CDR1 is KGHDR and CDR2 SFDVKD.

The chain combines TRBV2 with TRBJ1-6; tentatively, D is TRBD1 (6 bases). V shed 9 bases and J shed 9 bases, with 15 bases lying between them. The CDR3 loop spans 13 amino acids. Germline V gene sequence: CDR1 SNHLY, CDR2 FYNNEI. The chain's CDR3 is CASRGTSTSPLHF. As DNA, the CDR3 is TGTGCCAGTAGGGGGACGTCGACTTCACCCCTCCACTTT.

This rearrangement joins TRBV10-2 to TRBJ1-1; D not resolved. Trimming removed 6 bases from V and 1 base from J, with 12 bases in between. Germline V gene data show CDR1 as WSHSY and CDR2 as SAAADI. The CDR3 has 14 residues. Here the CDR3 reads CASRRSSGNTEAFF. The CDR3 DNA reads TGCGCCAGCAGGAGGTCGTCGGGGAACACTGAAGCTTTCTTT.

The V call is TRBV10-3, the J call TRBJ2-7, with no clear D. Looked up from germline, CDR1 is ENHRY and CDR2 is SYGVKD. The CDR3 contains 11 residues. V was pared by 3 bases and J by 4 bases, with 4 bases between. In nucleotides, the CDR3 is TGTGCCATCAGTGATAGTTACGAGCAGTACGTC. It yields the protein CAISDSYEQYV.

The rearrangement joins TRBV19 to TRBJ2-2; D is ambiguous. Germline values: CDR1 LNHDA, CDR2 SQIVND (reference sequence). Trimming removed 3 bases from V and 1 base from J, with 3 bases in between. This CDR3 region has 13 residues. CDR3 DNA sequence: TGTGCCAGTAGTATCGGGAACACCGGGGAGCTGTTTTTT. It is translated as CASSIGNTGELFF.

The J gene is TRBJ2-3, the V gene TRBV30; 7 nucleotides agree with TRBD2. Germline-derived CDR1 and CDR2 are GTSNPN and SVGIG (reference sequence). With V trimmed by 4 bases and J by 3 bases, 1 base remained unmatched. The CDR3 covers 12 residues. This CDR3 reads CAWTSGTDTQYF. CDR3 sequence (DNA): TGTGCCTGGACTAGCGGAACAGATACGCAGTATTTT. Filled out from reference TRBV30 and TRBJ2-3, the complete variable domain reads SQTIHQWPATLVQPVGSPLSLECTVEGTSNPNLYWYRQAAGRGLQLLFYSVGIGQISSEVPQNLSASRPQDRQFILSSKKLLLSDSGFYLCAWTSGTDTQYFGPGTRLTVL.